This T cell receptor (beta chain) was found in a study of CD8 T cells in Susac syndrome. Whole-study context: Among the Susac syndrome patients sequenced, 5 or 6 had active disease and roughly eight were in remission. Patients with Susac syndrome were, at the time of blood collection, therapy-naive, maintained on corticosteroids, or maintained on intravenous immunoglobulin alone.

About this clonotype: Its antigen is unidentified.

The V end was cut by 8 bases, the J end by 2 bases, with 12 bases between. Looked up from germline, CDR1 is SGHTA and CDR2 is FQGNSA. The CDR3 is made up of 13 amino acids. Reverse transcription used about 0.5 to 1 ug RNA and random hexamers. With immunoSEQ multiplex PCR, TCR beta CDR3 was amplified across 54 Vbeta and 13 Jbeta. TCRdb re-called the immunoSEQ multiplex PCR reads through MiXCR, storing one row per CDR3 protein. The data contain 210,000 or so distinct CDR3 sequences, approximately 94% of them singletons. Notes on the study in general: CD4+ T cell repertoires in Susac syndrome exhibited no evidence of clonal expansion.

The sequenced sample consisted of CD4+ T cells from PBMCs. The chain links TRBV7-2 to TRBJ2-5; D not resolved. The TCR originated in a human donor with Susac syndrome. The CDR3 protein is CASGRALQETQYF. Written as DNA, the CDR3 is TGTGCCAGCGGTAGGGCCCTGCAAGAGACCCAGTACTTC.